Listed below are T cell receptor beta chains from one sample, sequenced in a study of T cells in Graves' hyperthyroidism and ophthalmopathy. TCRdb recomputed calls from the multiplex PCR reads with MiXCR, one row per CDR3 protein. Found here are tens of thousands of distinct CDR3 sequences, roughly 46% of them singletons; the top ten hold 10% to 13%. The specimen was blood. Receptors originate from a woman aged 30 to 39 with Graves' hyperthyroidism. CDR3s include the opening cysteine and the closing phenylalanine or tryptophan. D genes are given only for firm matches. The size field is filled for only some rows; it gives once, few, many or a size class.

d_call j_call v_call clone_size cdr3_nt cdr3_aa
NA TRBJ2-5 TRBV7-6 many TGTGCCAGCAGCCGGGGGCAGTACCCTTCCCAAGAGACCCAGTACTTC CASSRGQYPSQETQYF
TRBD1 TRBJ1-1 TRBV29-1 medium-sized TGCAGCGTCTCCGGGACAGGGGGTTACACTGAAGCTTTCTTT CSVSGTGGYTEAFF
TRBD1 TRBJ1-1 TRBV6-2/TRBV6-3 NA TGTGCCAGCAGTTACTCTCGACATAGGGCGGGACAGGGGAACACTGAAGCTTTCTTT CASSYSRHRAGQGNTEAFF
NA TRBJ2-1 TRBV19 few TGTGCCAGTAGTACTCTGTGGGGGGACGTTGAGCAGTTCTTC CASSTLWGDVEQFF
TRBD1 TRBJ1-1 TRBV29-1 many TGCAGCGTTGAATGGGACAGGGAGGTCTCTGAAGCTTTCTTT CSVEWDREVSEAFF
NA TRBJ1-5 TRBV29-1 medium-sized TGCAGCGTTTCGACGGGGTATAGCAATCAGCCCCAGCATTTT CSVSTGYSNQPQHF
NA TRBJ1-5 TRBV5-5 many TGTGCCAGCAGCATGGACAGACATAGCAATCAGCCCCAGCATTTT CASSMDRHSNQPQHF
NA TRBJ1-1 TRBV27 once TGTGCTACCGGGTCGAGGGTACGAGCTTTCTTT CATGSRVRAFF
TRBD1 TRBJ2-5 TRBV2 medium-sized TGTGCCGTGCCTGACAGGGCGCAAGCCCCCCAGTACTTC CAVPDRAQAPQYF
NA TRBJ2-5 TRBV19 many TGTGCCAGTAGTGAGTTCAGCGGAGAGACCCAGTACTTC CASSEFSGETQYF
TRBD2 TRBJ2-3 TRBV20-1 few TGCAGTGCCCTAGGACTAGCGGAATCTACAGATACGCAGTATTTT CSALGLAESTDTQYF
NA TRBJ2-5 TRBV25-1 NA TGTGCCAGCAGTGATAATGGCTATGGGGAGACCCAGTACTTC CASSDNGYGETQYF
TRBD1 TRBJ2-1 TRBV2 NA TGTGCCAGCAGTGAATCCGGGACAGGGGGCAGTTTAAATGAGCAGTTCTTC CASSESGTGGSLNEQFF
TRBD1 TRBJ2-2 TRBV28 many TGTGCCAGCAGGTGGACAGGGGGATATGGCGGGGAGCTGTTTTTT CASRWTGGYGGELFF
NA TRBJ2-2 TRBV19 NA TGTGCCAGTAGTACGGCTAGCACCGGGGAGCTGTTTTTT CASSTASTGELFF